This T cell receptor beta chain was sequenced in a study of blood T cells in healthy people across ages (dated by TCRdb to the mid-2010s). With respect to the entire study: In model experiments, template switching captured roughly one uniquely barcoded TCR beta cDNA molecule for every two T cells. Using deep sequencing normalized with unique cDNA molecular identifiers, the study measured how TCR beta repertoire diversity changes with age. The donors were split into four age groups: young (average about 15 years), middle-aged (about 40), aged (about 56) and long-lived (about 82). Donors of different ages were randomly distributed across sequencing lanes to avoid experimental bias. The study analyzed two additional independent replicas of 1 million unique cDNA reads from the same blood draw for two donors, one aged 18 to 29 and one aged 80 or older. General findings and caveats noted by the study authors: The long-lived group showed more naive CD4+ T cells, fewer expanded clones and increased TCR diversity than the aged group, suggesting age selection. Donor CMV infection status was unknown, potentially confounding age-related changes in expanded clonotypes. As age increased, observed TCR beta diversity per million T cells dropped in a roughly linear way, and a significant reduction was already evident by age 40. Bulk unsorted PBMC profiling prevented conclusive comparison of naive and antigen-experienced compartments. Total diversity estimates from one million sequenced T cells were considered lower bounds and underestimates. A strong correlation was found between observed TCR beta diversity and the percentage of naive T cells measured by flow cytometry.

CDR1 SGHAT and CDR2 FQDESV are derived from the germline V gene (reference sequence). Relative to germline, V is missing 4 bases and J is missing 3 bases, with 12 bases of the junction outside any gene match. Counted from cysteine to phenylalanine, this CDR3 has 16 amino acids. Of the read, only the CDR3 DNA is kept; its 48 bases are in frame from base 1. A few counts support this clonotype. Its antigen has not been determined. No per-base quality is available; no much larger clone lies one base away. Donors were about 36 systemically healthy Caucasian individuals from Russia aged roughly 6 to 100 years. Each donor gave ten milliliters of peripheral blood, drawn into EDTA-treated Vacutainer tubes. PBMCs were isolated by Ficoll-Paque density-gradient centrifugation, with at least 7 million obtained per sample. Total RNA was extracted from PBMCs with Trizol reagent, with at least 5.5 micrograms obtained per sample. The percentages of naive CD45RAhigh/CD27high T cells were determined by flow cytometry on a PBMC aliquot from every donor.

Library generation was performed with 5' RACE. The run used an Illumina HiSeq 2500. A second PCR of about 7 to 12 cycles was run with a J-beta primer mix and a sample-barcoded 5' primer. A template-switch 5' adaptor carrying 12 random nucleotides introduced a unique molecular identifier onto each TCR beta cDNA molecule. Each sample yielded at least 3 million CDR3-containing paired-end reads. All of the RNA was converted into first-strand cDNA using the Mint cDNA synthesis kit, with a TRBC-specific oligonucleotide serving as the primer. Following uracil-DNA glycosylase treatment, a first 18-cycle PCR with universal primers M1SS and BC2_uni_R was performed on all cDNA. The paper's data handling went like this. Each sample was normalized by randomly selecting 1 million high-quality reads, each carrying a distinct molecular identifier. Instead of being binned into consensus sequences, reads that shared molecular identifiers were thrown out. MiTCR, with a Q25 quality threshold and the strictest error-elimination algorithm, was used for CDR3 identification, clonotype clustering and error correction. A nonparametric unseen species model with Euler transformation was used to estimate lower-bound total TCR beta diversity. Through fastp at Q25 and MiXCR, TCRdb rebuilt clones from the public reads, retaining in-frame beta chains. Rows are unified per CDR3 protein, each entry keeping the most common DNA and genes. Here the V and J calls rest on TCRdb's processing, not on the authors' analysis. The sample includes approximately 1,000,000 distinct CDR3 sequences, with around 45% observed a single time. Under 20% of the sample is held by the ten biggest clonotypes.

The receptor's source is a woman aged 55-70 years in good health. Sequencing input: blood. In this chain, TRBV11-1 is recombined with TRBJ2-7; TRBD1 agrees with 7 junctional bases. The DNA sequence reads TGTGCCAGCAGCTCGACTGGACCGGGACAGTTCTACGAGCAGTACTTC. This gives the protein CASSSTGPGQFYEQYF. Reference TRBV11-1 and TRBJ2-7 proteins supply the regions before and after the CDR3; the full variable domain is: EAEVAQSPRYKITEKSQAVAFWCDPISGHATLYWYRQILGQGPELLVQFQDESVVDDSQLPKDRFSAERLKGVDSTLKIQPAELGDSAMYLCASSSTGPGQFYEQYFGPGTRLTVT.